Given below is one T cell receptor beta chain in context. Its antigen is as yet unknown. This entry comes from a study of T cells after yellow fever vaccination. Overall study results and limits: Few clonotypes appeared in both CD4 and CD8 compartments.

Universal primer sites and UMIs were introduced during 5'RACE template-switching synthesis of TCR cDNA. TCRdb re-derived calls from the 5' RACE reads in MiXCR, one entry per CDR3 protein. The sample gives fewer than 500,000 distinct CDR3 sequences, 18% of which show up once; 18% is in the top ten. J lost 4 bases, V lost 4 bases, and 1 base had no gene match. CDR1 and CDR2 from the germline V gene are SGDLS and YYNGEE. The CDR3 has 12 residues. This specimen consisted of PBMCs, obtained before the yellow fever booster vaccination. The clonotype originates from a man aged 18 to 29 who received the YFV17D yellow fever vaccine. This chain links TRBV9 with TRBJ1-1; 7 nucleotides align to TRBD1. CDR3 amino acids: CASSRDSTEAFF. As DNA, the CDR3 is TGTGCCAGCAGCCGGGACAGCACTGAAGCTTTCTTT.